The 8 T cell receptor beta chains below all came from one sample that was sequenced in a study of control samples from healthy donors and cancer patients. Here immunoSEQ multiplex PCR was the method, and the copy in TCRdb shows in-frame clones only, minus some. The sample includes 95,000 to 150,000 clones, around 87% of them seen just once. Material: blood. Every receptor here comes from a man aged 25-40 years in good health.

This rearrangement joins TRBV5-1 to TRBJ2-5, with 7 bases matching TRBD1. Trimming removed 3 bases from V and 0 bases from J; junction bases left unmatched: 5. From germline, CDR1 is SGHRS and CDR2 YFSETQ. The length of the CDR3 is 15 residues. This CDR3 reads CASSSIQGNQETQYF. CDR3 in DNA: TGCGCCAGCAGCTCTATACAGGGGAACCAAGAGACCCAGTACTTC.

The chain has TRBV6-6 and TRBJ2-2; TRBD1 is a possible D gene (6 bases). Germline assignment: CDR1 MNHNY and CDR2 SVGAGI (reference sequence). The CDR3 is 13 amino acids. The ends were cut back, 6 bases at V and 4 bases at J, with 9 bases in the middle. In DNA, the CDR3 is TGTGCCAGCAGCCAGGGGATCACCGGGGAGCTGTTTTTT. It is translated as CASSQGITGELFF.

This chain uses TRBV19 with TRBJ2-7; D remains ambiguous. The germline V and J ends were trimmed by 1 base and 5 bases, with 12 bases remaining between them. This CDR3 contains 14 residues. Per germline, CDR1 LNHDA and CDR2 SQIVND (reference sequence). The CDR3 nucleotides read TGTGCCAGTAGTATAGTTACAGCATCTGACGAGCAGTACTTC. This codes for CASSIVTASDEQYF.

This sequence joins TRBV27 and TRBJ1-3, with D possibly TRBD1 on 6 matching bases. The CDR3 sequence is 15 residues long. V lost 7 bases, J lost 4 bases, and 17 bases lay in between. Germline CDR1 reads MNHEY; CDR2 reads SMNVEV (reference sequence). For the CDR3, the DNA is TGTGCCAGCATTCCTTTGGGGGCATCAGGAAACACCATATATTTT. Residues: CASIPLGASGNTIYF.

Only a few counts were recorded for this clone. The chain links TRBV6-1 to TRBJ1-1; 12 nucleotides match TRBD1. Germline V CDR1 and CDR2: MNHNS, SASEGT. Germline trimming cut 4 bases from V and 7 bases from J; bases unmatched to any gene: 16. This CDR3 has 18 amino acids. The CDR3 is CASSAFTGTGGLGDEAFF. CDR3 nucleotides: TGTGCCAGCAGTGCATTCACCGGGACAGGGGGCCTCGGGGATGAAGCTTTCTTT.

This rearrangement joins TRBV18 to TRBJ2-3; no reliable D call. Germline values: CDR1 KGHSH, CDR2 LQKENI. The CDR3 contains 14 residues. V was cut by 0 bases and J by 2 bases, with 6 bases left in between. Here the CDR3 DNA reads TGTGCCAGCTCACCACCGGCTAACACAGATACGCAGTATTTT. Its translation: CASSPPANTDTQYF. The full variable domain, in which reference TRBV18 and TRBJ2-3 provide the parts outside the CDR3, is NAGVMQNPRHLVRRRGQEARLRCSPMKGHSHVYWYRQLPEEGLKFMVYLQKENIIDESGMPKERFSAEFPKEGPSILRIQQVVRGDSAAYFCASSPPANTDTQYFGPGTRLTVL.

This clone occurred many times. The chain recombines TRBV7-9 with TRBJ2-2; 9 positions agree with TRBD2. The CDR3 runs 15 residues. Germline CDR1 is SEHNR and CDR2 is FQNEAQ (reference sequence). J gave up 7 bases and V 7 bases, and 10 bases lay outside the gene matches. The CDR3 spells CASIASGGPNGELFF. The CDR3 DNA reads as TGTGCCAGCATAGCCAGCGGGGGGCCGAACGGGGAGCTGTTTTTT.

The sample holds one count of this clone. V is TRBV7-9 and J is TRBJ2-1; no clear D. Trimming removed 0 bases at V and 10 bases at J, with 10 bases between. Germline CDR1 SEHNR, CDR2 FQNEAQ (reference sequence). The CDR3 sequence is 13 residues long. CDR3 sequence (DNA): TGTGCCAGCAGCTTAGCCCAGGTAGACGAGCAGTTCTTC. This translates into CASSLAQVDEQFF.